The sequence of this TCR beta chain was determined in a study of T cell responses to AZD1222 COVID-19 vaccine. Overall study: Second-dose recipients at about 4 or about 12 weeks were treated as one pooled group.

Notes on this clone: The antigen is not known.

Only in-frame clones appear in the TCRdb table, and some are missing; sequencing was by immunoSEQ multiplex PCR. The sample contains more than 110,000 clones, 85% to 95% of which appear only once. Findings and limits, study-wide: Every sample of the repertoires postdated the peak T cell response. Across the whole spike, CD4 TCRs peaked at regions 160-218 and 743-854. Spike-specific TCRs gained breadth and depth after people received two AZD1222 doses.

The germline V and J ends were trimmed by 1 base and 0 bases, with 18 bases remaining between them. Germline V gene data show CDR1 as MNHEY and CDR2 as SMNVEV (reference sequence). The CDR3 extends over 18 amino acids. The sequencing used peripheral blood, collected on day 0 of AZD1222 vaccination. V and J are TRBV27 and TRBJ1-2; D call uncertain. The sequence was obtained from an adult in good health. CDR3 amino acids: CASSLFVNSRGANYGYTF. The DNA of the CDR3 is TGTGCCAGCAGTTTATTCGTTAACTCCCGGGGAGCTAACTATGGCTACACCTTC.